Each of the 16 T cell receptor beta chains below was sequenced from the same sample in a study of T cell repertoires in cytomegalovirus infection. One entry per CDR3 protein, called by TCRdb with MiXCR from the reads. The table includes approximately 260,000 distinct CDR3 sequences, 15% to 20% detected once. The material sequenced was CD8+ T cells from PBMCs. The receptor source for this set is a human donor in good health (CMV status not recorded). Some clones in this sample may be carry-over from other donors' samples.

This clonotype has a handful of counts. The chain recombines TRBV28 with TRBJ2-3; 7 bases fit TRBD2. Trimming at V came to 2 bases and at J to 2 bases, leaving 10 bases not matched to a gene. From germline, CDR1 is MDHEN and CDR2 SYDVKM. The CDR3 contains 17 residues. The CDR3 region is CASSLPGGAAITDTQYF. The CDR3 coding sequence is TGTGCCAGCAGTTTACCGGGGGGAGCGGCCATCACAGATACGCAGTATTTT.

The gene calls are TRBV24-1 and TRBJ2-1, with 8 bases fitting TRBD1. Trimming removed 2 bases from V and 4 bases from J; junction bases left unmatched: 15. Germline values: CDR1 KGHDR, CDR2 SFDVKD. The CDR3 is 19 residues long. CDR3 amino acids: CATSDSDPAGGPRYNEQFF. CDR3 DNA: TGTGCCACCAGTGATTCCGATCCCGCAGGGGGCCCTCGGTACAATGAGCAGTTCTTC.

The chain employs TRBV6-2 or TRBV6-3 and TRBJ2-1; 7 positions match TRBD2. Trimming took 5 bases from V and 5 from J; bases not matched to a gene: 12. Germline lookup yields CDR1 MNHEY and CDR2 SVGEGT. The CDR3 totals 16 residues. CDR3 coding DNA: TGTGCCAGCAGTGACACGGGACTACACGGCGACAATGAGCAGTTCTTC. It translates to CASSDTGLHGDNEQFF.

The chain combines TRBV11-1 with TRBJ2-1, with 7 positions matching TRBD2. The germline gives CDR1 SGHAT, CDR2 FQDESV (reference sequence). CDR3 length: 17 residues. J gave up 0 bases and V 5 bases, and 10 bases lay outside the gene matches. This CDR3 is CASSRTVGGSSYNEQFF. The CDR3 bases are TGTGCCAGCAGCCGTACGGTGGGGGGGAGCTCCTACAATGAGCAGTTCTTC.

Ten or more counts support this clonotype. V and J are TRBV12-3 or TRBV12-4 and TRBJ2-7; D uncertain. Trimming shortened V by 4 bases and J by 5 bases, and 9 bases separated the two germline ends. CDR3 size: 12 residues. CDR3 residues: CASSSSPDEQYF. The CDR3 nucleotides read TGTGCCAGCAGTTCATCCCCGGACGAGCAGTACTTC.

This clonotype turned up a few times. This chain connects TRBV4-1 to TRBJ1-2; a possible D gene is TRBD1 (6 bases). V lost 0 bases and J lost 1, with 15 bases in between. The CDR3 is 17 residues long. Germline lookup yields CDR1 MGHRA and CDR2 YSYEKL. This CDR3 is CASSQEIQGDFNYGYTF. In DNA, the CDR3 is TGCGCCAGCAGCCAAGAGATACAGGGTGATTTTAACTATGGCTACACCTTC.

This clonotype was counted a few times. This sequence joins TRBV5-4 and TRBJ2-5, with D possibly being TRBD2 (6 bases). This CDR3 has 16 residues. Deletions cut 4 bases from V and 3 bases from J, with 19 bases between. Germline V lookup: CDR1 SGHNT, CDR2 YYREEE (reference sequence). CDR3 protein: CASSPRRQGGKETQYF. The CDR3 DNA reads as TGTGCCAGCAGCCCAAGGCGGCAGGGAGGAAAAGAGACCCAGTACTTC.

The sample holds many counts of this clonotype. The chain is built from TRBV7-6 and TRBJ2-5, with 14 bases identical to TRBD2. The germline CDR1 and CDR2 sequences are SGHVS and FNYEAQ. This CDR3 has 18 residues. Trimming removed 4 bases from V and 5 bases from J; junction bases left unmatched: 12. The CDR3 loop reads CASSSRLAGGLGVETQYF. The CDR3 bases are TGTGCCAGCAGCTCCCGACTAGCGGGGGGGCTGGGTGTGGAGACCCAGTACTTC. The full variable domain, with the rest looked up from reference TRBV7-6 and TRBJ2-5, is GAGVSQSPRYKVTKRGQDVALRCDPISGHVSLYWYRQALGQGPEFLTYFNYEAQQDKSGLPNDRFSAERPEGSISTLTIQRTEQRDSAMYRCASSSRLAGGLGVETQYFGPGTRLLVL.

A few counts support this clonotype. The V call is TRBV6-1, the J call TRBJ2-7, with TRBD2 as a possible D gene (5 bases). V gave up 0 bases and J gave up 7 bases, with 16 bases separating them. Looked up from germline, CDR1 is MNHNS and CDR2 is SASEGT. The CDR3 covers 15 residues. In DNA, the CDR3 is TGTGCCAGCAGTGAAGCCCCCGGGATTTCTTATGAGCAGTACTTC. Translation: CASSEAPGISYEQYF.

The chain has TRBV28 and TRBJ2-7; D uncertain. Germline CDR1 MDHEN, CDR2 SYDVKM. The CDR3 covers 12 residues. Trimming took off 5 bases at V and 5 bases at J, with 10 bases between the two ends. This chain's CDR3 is CASSLRLDEQYF. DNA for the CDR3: TGTGCCAGCAGTCTTAGGCTGGACGAGCAGTACTTC.

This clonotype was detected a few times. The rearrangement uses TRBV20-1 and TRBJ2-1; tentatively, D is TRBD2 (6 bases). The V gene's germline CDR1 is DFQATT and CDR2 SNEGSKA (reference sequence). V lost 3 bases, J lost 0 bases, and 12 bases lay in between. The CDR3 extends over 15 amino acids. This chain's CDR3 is CSARGDGSSYNEQFF. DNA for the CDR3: TGCAGTGCTAGGGGGGACGGGAGCTCCTACAATGAGCAGTTCTTC.

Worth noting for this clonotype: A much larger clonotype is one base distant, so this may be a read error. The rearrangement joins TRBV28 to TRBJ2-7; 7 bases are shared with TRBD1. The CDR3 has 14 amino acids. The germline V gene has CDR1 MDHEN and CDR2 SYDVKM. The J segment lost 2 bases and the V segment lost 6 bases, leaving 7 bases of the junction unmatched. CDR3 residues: CASRWTGTAYEQYF. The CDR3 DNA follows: TGTGCCAGCAGGTGGACCGGGACAGCCTACGAGCAGTACTTC.

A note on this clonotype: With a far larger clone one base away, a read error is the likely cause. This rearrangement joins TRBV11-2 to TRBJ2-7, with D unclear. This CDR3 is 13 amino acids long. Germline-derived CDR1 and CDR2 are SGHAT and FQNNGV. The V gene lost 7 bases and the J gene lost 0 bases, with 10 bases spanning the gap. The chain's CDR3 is CASNFGSSYEQYF. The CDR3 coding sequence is TGTGCCAGCAACTTCGGGTCCTCCTACGAGCAGTACTTC.

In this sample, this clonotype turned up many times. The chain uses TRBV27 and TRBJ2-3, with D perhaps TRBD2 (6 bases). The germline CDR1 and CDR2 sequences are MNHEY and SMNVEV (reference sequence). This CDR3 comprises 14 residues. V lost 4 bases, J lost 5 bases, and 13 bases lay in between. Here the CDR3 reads CASSWARGGDTQYF. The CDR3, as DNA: TGTGCCAGCAGTTGGGCTAGGGGAGGAGATACGCAGTATTTT.

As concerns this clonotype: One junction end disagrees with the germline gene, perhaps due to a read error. The chain's CDR3 is CASSYWDRGQEIQYF. CDR3 nucleotide sequence: TGTGCCAGCAGCTACTGGGACAGGGGCCAAGAGATCCAGTACTTC. J is TRBJ2-5 and V is TRBV7-6, with 10 bases matching TRBD1. The CDR3 spans 15 residues. Germline CDR1 reads SGHVS; CDR2 reads FNYEAQ.

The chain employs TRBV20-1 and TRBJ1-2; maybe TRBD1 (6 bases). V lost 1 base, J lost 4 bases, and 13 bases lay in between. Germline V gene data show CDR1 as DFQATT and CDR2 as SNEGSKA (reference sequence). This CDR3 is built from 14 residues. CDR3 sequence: CSARAGALSYGYTF. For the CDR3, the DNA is TGCAGTGCTAGAGCAGGGGCCCTCAGCTATGGCTACACCTTC.